This passage covers 10 T cell receptor beta chains from one sample sequenced in a study of blood T cell repertoires in COVID-19. Libraries were prepared by immunoSEQ multiplex PCR; TCRdb keeps only in-frame clonotypes and omits some of them. The data show over 50,000 clones, around 84% seen once. Sample: peripheral blood. All receptors come from a human donor in a cohort sampled during active COVID-19.

The chain couples TRBV7-2 to TRBJ2-7; D gene unclear. V dropped 2 bases and J dropped 5 bases, with 10 bases sitting between them. The CDR3 extends over 13 amino acids. Germline values: CDR1 SGHTA, CDR2 FQGNSA. CDR3 bases: TGTGCCAGCAGCTTAAATAGACACCACGAGCAGTACTTC. Protein product: CASSLNRHHEQYF. The whole variable domain, filled in from reference TRBV7-2 and TRBJ2-7, reads GAGVSQSPSNKVTEKGKDVELRCDPISGHTALYWYRQSLGQGLEFLIYFQGNSAPDKSGLPSDRFSAERTGGSVSTLTIQRTQQEDSAVYLCASSLNRHHEQYFGPGTRLTVT.

The V and J genes are TRBV5-1 and TRBJ2-1; 10 positions match TRBD2. With V trimmed by 5 bases and J by 7 bases, 9 bases remained unmatched. Germline values: CDR1 SGHRS, CDR2 YFSETQ. CDR3 length: 15 residues. The CDR3: CASRFQAGGPNEQFF. CDR3 coding DNA: TGCGCCAGCAGGTTCCAAGCGGGAGGGCCGAATGAGCAGTTCTTC. The full variable domain, with the rest looked up from reference TRBV5-1 and TRBJ2-1, is KAGVTQTPRYLIKTRGQQVTLSCSPISGHRSVSWYQQTPGQGLQFLFEYFSETQRNKGNFPGRFSGRQFSNSRSEMNVSTLELGDSALYLCASRFQAGGPNEQFFGPGTRLTVL.

This sequence joins TRBV18 and TRBJ1-3, with a tentative D call TRBD1 (6 bases). This CDR3 spans 16 amino acids. V lost 3 bases and J lost 0, with 12 bases in between. Germline lookup yields CDR1 KGHSH and CDR2 LQKENI. CDR3 residues: CASSPRAGASGNTIYF. The CDR3 region has the DNA TGTGCCAGCTCACCCCGAGCAGGGGCCTCTGGAAACACCATATATTTT.

The rearrangement joins TRBV27 to TRBJ2-7; D uncertain. This CDR3 is built from 14 residues. Looked up from germline, CDR1 is MNHEY and CDR2 is SMNVEV (reference sequence). The V and J ends lost 2 bases and 3 bases respectively, with 11 bases between them. The CDR3 loop is CASSLSQVGYEQYF. The CDR3 coding sequence is TGTGCCAGCAGTTTAAGCCAGGTTGGCTACGAGCAGTACTTC.

The chain carries TRBV3-1 (or the pseudogene TRBV3-2) and TRBJ2-7; D is uncertain. The V and J ends lost 0 bases and 3 bases respectively, with 9 bases between them. CDR3 length: 14 amino acids. Germline CDR1 LGHDT, CDR2 YNNKEL (reference sequence). This chain's CDR3 is CASSQDLRVYEQYF. The CDR3, as DNA: TGTGCCAGCAGCCAAGATCTACGGGTCTACGAGCAGTACTTC.

The chain links TRBV7-3 to TRBJ2-5; 14 positions agree with TRBD2. Germline trimming cut 5 bases from V and 7 bases from J; bases unmatched to any gene: 6. Germline V CDR1 and CDR2: SGHTA, FQGTGA. This CDR3 contains 15 residues. The CDR3 DNA reads as TGTGCCAGCAGCGGCGGGACTAGCGGGGGCGGGACCCAGTACTTC. Translated, it gives CASSGGTSGGGTQYF.

This clone was seen once. The chain combines TRBV12-3 or TRBV12-4 with TRBJ1-1; no clear D gene. CDR3 size: 13 residues. Trimming left V 5 bases short and J 0 bases short, with 7 bases between. CDR3 residues: CASSLRLNTEAFF. CDR3 coding DNA: TGTGCCAGCAGTCTTCGTCTGAACACTGAAGCTTTCTTT.

This chain connects TRBV5-1 to TRBJ1-1; TRBD1 aligns across 9 bases. Germline CDR1 reads SGHRS; CDR2 reads YFSETQ. The V and J ends lost 5 bases and 3 bases, in that order; junction bases with no gene match: 14. The CDR3 is 17 residues long. CDR3 loop: CASRIGQGIVQDTEAFF. CDR3 DNA: TGCGCCAGCAGAATAGGACAGGGGATTGTCCAGGACACTGAAGCTTTCTTT.

The V gene is TRBV2, the J gene TRBJ2-7, with a possible D match to TRBD1 (6 bases). V shed 7 bases and J shed 6 bases, with 13 bases lying between them. This CDR3 is built from 12 residues. Germline V gene lookup returns CDR1 SNHLY and CDR2 FYNNEI. In nucleotides, the CDR3 is TGTGCCAGCAAAAGGACAGAAAGCGAGCAGTACTTC. The encoded protein is CASKRTESEQYF.

The chain employs TRBV9 and TRBJ1-1, with D possibly TRBD1 on 6 matching bases. Germline lookup yields CDR1 SGDLS and CDR2 YYNGEE. The CDR3 length is 14 residues. V lost 7 bases and J lost 1, with 14 bases in between. The CDR3 protein is CASARTATNTEAFF. The CDR3, as DNA: TGTGCCAGCGCTAGGACAGCTACGAACACTGAAGCTTTCTTT.